According to its frequency, the clone carrying this TCR beta chain is medium-sized. TRB was amplified from about 250 ng of peripheral blood genomic DNA per sample. TRB was amplified by touch-down multiplex PCR, primer pools A and B combined. From the multiplex PCR reads, TCRdb lists one entry per CDR3 protein and no DNA. This sample's table reports 2,500 to 3,500 distinct CDR3 sequences. This sample stems from a study of T cell clusters in autoimmune cytopenias. This sequence originates from a human donor with an autoimmune cytopenia or autoimmune hepatitis (not recorded which). Sequenced: peripheral blood.

The CDR3 loop reads CASSQRGRGEKLFF. The chain links TRBV27 to TRBJ1-4. This CDR3 contains 14 residues. Germline CDR1 and CDR2: MNHEY and SMNVEV (reference sequence).